Below, 29 T cell receptor beta chains from the same sample are listed, as sequenced in a study of beta chain features in type 1 diabetes. The antigens of these receptors remain unknown. Investigators reverse transcribed all isolated RNA, so they sequenced expressed TCRB transcripts. Sequencing used immunoSEQ multiplex PCR; TCRdb keeps in-frame clones, though not all of them. The sample has 250,000 to 350,000 clones; 15% are singletons. The study, taken as a whole, reports: When Type 1 diabetes patients were examined, their TCRB CDR3s proved moderately but significantly shorter in all four CD4+ subsets.

Sequencing was carried out using naive CD4+ T cells from blood. These receptors all stem from a man between 18 and 29 years old with type 1 diabetes.

DNA for the CDR3: TGTGCCAGCAGTTCCCTACAGGTTCAGTACTTC. As protein: CASSSLQVQYF. The chain couples TRBV28 to TRBJ2-5; weak D call: TRBD1 (5 bases). V was clipped by 4 bases and J by 11 bases, with 11 bases between them. The length of the CDR3 is 11 residues. Germline lookup yields CDR1 MDHEN and CDR2 SYDVKM.

The chain is built from TRBV15 and TRBJ2-5, with D possibly TRBD2 on 6 matching bases. Germline V gives CDR1 LNHNV, CDR2 YYDKDF (reference sequence). The CDR3 covers 13 residues. With 10 bases removed from V and 3 bases from J, the gap between germline ends came to 15 bases. The DNA for the CDR3 is TGTGCCATAGGGACTGGCGGGGAAGAGACCCAGTACTTC. Its translation is CAIGTGGEETQYF.

This chain connects TRBV19 to TRBJ1-5; TRBD1 might be the D (6 bases). V was trimmed by 7 bases and J by 4 bases, leaving 17 bases between them. The CDR3 loop spans 15 amino acids. Germline values: CDR1 LNHDA, CDR2 SQIVND (reference sequence). CDR3 sequence (DNA): TGTGCCAGTACCACCCGGGAGGGGGGGAATCAGCCCCAGCATTTT. Its translation: CASTTREGGNQPQHF.

This sequence joins TRBV29-1 and TRBJ1-1, with D possibly TRBD1 on 6 matching bases. Trimming pared 2 bases from V and 10 bases from J, leaving 14 bases between. The CDR3 runs to 12 residues. Germline V CDR1 and CDR2: SQVTM, ANQGSEA. The CDR3 here is CSVETQGRVAFF. DNA for the CDR3: TGCAGCGTTGAAACACAGGGACGAGTAGCTTTCTTT. Using reference TRBV29-1 and TRBJ1-1 for the parts outside the CDR3, the full variable domain is SAVISQKPSRDICQRGTSLTIQCQVDSQVTMMFWYRQQPGQSLTLIATANQGSEATYESGFVIDKFPISRPNLTFSTLTVSNMSPEDSSIYLCSVETQGRVAFFGQGTRLTVV.

This clone was seen only a few times. The chain recombines TRBV9 with TRBJ1-1; possible D gene TRBD1, 6 bases. V shed 3 bases and J shed 7 bases, with 22 bases lying between them. The length of the CDR3 is 16 residues. CDR1 SGDLS and CDR2 YYNGEE come from the germline V gene. As DNA, the CDR3 is TGTGCCAGCAGCGCGGAACCCTTGGGGGGGCTGGTTGAAGCTTTCTTT. This gives the protein CASSAEPLGGLVEAFF. The full variable domain, in which reference TRBV9 and TRBJ1-1 provide the parts outside the CDR3, is DSGVTQTPKHLITATGQRVTLRCSPRSGDLSVYWYQQSLDQGLQFLIQYYNGEERAKGNILERFSAQQFPDLHSELNLSSLELGDSALYFCASSAEPLGGLVEAFFGQGTRLTVV.

V usage is TRBV7-9 and J usage is TRBJ2-1; TRBD2 aligns across 11 bases. After removal of 3 bases from V and 8 bases from J, the junction contained 6 bases not matched to a gene. The CDR3 has 15 amino acids. Per germline, CDR1 SEHNR and CDR2 FQNEAQ (reference sequence). The CDR3 reads CASSFIAGGPYEQFF. In nucleotides, the CDR3 is TGTGCCAGCAGCTTTATAGCGGGAGGGCCGTATGAGCAGTTCTTC. The full variable domain, rest sourced from reference TRBV7-9 and TRBJ2-1, is DTGVSQNPRHKITKRGQNVTFRCDPISEHNRLYWYRQTLGQGPEFLTYFQNEAQLEKSRLLSDRFSAERPKGSFSTLEIQRTEQGDSAMYLCASSFIAGGPYEQFFGPGTRLTVL.

This clone came up a few times. This rearrangement joins TRBV4-1 to TRBJ1-4; 9 bases are shared with TRBD1. Trimming took 5 bases from V and 8 from J; bases not matched to a gene: 3. Looked up from germline, CDR1 is MGHRA and CDR2 is YSYEKL. CDR3 size: 13 residues. The CDR3 sequence is CASSSGTGEKLFF. CDR3 coding DNA: TGCGCCAGCAGCTCCGGGACAGGGGAAAAACTGTTTTTT.

The genes are TRBV4-1 and TRBJ2-7, with 8 bases matching TRBD2. In germline, CDR1 is MGHRA, CDR2 YSYEKL. V was clipped by 4 bases and J by 1 base; unmatched bases: 18. The CDR3 totals 19 residues. CDR3 sequence: CASSLQLGAKRGKSYEQYF. DNA of the CDR3: TGCGCCAGCAGCCTACAACTTGGGGCGAAGCGGGGGAAATCCTACGAGCAGTACTTC.

This clone was seen a handful of times. This chain connects TRBV7-2 to TRBJ1-1; D not resolved. V was shortened by 1 base and J by 1 base, with 7 bases between the two germline ends. This CDR3 is 14 amino acids long. The germline gives CDR1 SGHTA, CDR2 FQGNSA. The CDR3 DNA reads TGTGCCAGCAGCTTAGGGCGGGGGAACACTGAAGCTTTCTTT. Its protein is CASSLGRGNTEAFF.

This clone was counted a few times. This chain connects TRBV5-1 to TRBJ2-7; maybe TRBD1 (5 bases). The CDR3 is 12 amino acids. Germline V gene sequence: CDR1 SGHRS, CDR2 YFSETQ. The V end lost 7 bases, the J end lost 4 bases, and 12 bases lay between the germline ends. In DNA form, the CDR3 reads TGCGCCAGCGCCAAAGGGGAATACGAGCAGTACTTC. This codes for CASAKGEYEQYF.

DNA for the CDR3: TGCGCCAGCAGCCAACCGGGACTAGCGGATCACTCCTACGAGCAGTACTTC. Protein sequence: CASSQPGLADHSYEQYF. This chain links TRBV4-1 with TRBJ2-7, with 11 nucleotides matching TRBD2. Looked up from germline, CDR1 is MGHRA and CDR2 is YSYEKL. V lost 2 bases and J lost 0; bases outside the gene matches: 6. The length of the CDR3 is 17 residues.

The chain combines TRBV5-1 with TRBJ2-5; D perhaps matches TRBD1 (6 bases). Germline V gives CDR1 SGHRS, CDR2 YFSETQ. V lost 4 bases to trimming and J lost 5 bases, with 15 bases between them. This CDR3 contains 14 residues. The CDR3 reads CASSLQGSKETQYF. In DNA form, the CDR3 reads TGCGCCAGCAGCCTCCAGGGGTCTAAGGAGACCCAGTACTTC.

This clone was seen only a few times. The V and J genes are TRBV29-1 and TRBJ1-5; 8 nucleotides align to TRBD1. The CDR3 totals 13 residues. CDR1 SQVTM and CDR2 ANQGSEA come from the germline V gene. Trimming removed 6 bases from V and 7 bases from J; junction bases left unmatched: 8. CDR3 in DNA: TGCAGCGTCGGAGACAGGGGAAAGCAGCCCCAGCATTTT. Translated: CSVGDRGKQPQHF.

This clone was counted between two and nine times. This chain connects TRBV25-1 to TRBJ2-2; TRBD2 matches at 11 bases. Germline trimming cut 6 bases from V and 1 base from J; bases unmatched to any gene: 4. CDR3 length: 16 residues. In germline, CDR1 is MGHDK, CDR2 SYGVNS. CDR3 nucleotide sequence: TGTGCCAGCAGCGCCGGACTAGCGGGGAACACCGGGGAGCTGTTTTTT. Translated: CASSAGLAGNTGELFF.

This clone came up a few times. The chain has TRBV5-1 and TRBJ2-1; 11 positions match TRBD2. In germline, CDR1 is SGHRS, CDR2 YFSETQ. The CDR3 is made up of 18 amino acids. Unmatched junction bases numbered 9, after V lost 4 bases and J lost 0 bases. The CDR3 DNA sequence: TGCGCCAGCAGCGGCGGCCTAGCGGGGGGTACCTCCTACAATGAGCAGTTCTTC. This sequence encodes CASSGGLAGGTSYNEQFF.

The rearrangement joins TRBV23-1 to TRBJ2-5, with 12 positions matching TRBD2. TRBV23-1 is noted as an ORF with a role that remains uncertain. V was clipped by 6 bases and J by 1 base; unmatched bases: 24. The CDR3 contains 22 residues. CDR3 bases: TGCGCCAGCAGGGGGGACAGGGTGGTTTTAATAGGACTAGCGGGGATCCAAGAGACCCAGTACTTC. Encoded protein: CASRGDRVVLIGLAGIQETQYF.

This clone showed up many times. The J gene is TRBJ2-7, the V gene TRBV29-1; TRBD2 is a possible D gene (5 bases). The germline gives CDR1 SQVTM, CDR2 ANQGSEA. Trimming shortened V by 5 bases and J by 4 bases, and 9 bases separated the two germline ends. The CDR3 loop spans 11 amino acids. The CDR3 region is CSVQSGYEQYF. CDR3 bases: TGCAGCGTTCAGTCGGGGTACGAGCAGTACTTC.

The chain carries TRBV19 and TRBJ2-7; perhaps TRBD2 as D (5 bases). Germline values: CDR1 LNHDA, CDR2 SQIVND (reference sequence). Between the trimmed V and J ends, which lost 3 bases and 0 bases, there was a span of 12 bases. The CDR3 sequence is 15 residues long. The CDR3 here is CASSIASGASYEQYF. The CDR3 region has the DNA TGTGCCAGTAGTATTGCAAGCGGAGCCTCCTACGAGCAGTACTTC.

The gene calls are TRBV18 and TRBJ1-1; 7 bases line up with TRBD1. The trim removed 2 bases at V and 3 bases at J, leaving 6 bases unmatched. In germline, CDR1 is KGHSH, CDR2 LQKENI. The CDR3 loop spans 15 amino acids. CDR3 loop: CASSPETGKDTEAFF. As DNA, the CDR3 is TGTGCCAGCTCACCAGAGACAGGGAAGGACACTGAAGCTTTCTTT.

This clone was seen only a few times. The rearrangement joins TRBV7-8 to TRBJ2-5, with 9 bases fitting TRBD1. J was trimmed by 7 bases and V by 2 bases; bases with no gene match: 2. Germline V gene sequence: CDR1 SGHVS, CDR2 FQNEAQ. The CDR3 has 13 residues. This CDR3 reads CASSLSTGGTQYF. CDR3 nucleotides: TGTGCCAGCAGCTTATCGACAGGGGGGACCCAGTACTTC.

V and J are TRBV4-3 and TRBJ2-7, with D maybe TRBD1 (6 bases). The V and J ends lost 0 bases and 4 bases respectively, with 16 bases between them. The CDR3 loop spans 16 amino acids. Germline CDR1 LGHNA, CDR2 YSLEER. CDR3 in amino acids: CASSQEEAGVTYEQYF. CDR3 coding DNA: TGCGCCAGCAGCCAAGAAGAGGCAGGGGTTACGTACGAGCAGTACTTC.

The gene calls are TRBV5-8 and TRBJ1-2; 11 bases fit TRBD1. This CDR3 is built from 14 residues. Trimming removed 4 bases from V and 6 bases from J; junction bases left unmatched: 5. The germline V gene encodes CDR1 SGHTS and CDR2 YDEGEE. CDR3 coding DNA: TGTGCCAGCAGCGCGGTGGGACAGGGGGATGGCTACACCTTC. Translated: CASSAVGQGDGYTF.

This clone was recorded a few times. The chain joins TRBV19 to TRBJ2-7; TRBD1 agrees at 11 bases. Losses at the gene ends were 5 bases for V and 2 bases for J; bases not matched to a gene: 2. Germline V gene lookup returns CDR1 LNHDA and CDR2 SQIVND (reference sequence). The CDR3 runs 14 residues. CDR3 sequence reads: CASSADRGPYEQYF. The CDR3 DNA reads TGTGCCAGTAGTGCGGACAGGGGGCCCTACGAGCAGTACTTC.

This chain connects TRBV30 to TRBJ2-1; a possible D gene is TRBD2 (6 bases). Trimming took off 2 bases at V and 9 bases at J, with 20 bases between the two ends. Germline V gene data show CDR1 as GTSNPN and CDR2 as SVGIG (reference sequence). The CDR3 spans 15 residues. The CDR3 spells CAWSSGGFGFVEQFF. The CDR3 DNA sequence: TGTGCCTGGAGTAGTGGGGGGTTCGGCTTTGTTGAGCAGTTCTTC.

V and J are TRBV19 and TRBJ2-5; 13 positions agree with TRBD2. Trimming at V came to 0 bases and at J to 7 bases, leaving 11 bases not matched to a gene. The V gene's germline CDR1 is LNHDA and CDR2 SQIVND (reference sequence). The CDR3 covers 18 residues. The CDR3 reads CASSIDPRTSGRVGTQYF. DNA for the CDR3: TGTGCCAGTAGTATAGACCCCCGGACTAGCGGGAGAGTGGGGACCCAGTACTTC.

The chain has TRBV4-1 and TRBJ2-5; a possible D gene is TRBD1 (7 bases). Trimming shortened V by 4 bases and J by 1 base, and 16 bases separated the two germline ends. The germline V gene encodes CDR1 MGHRA and CDR2 YSYEKL. This CDR3 is 16 amino acids long. The CDR3 loop is CASSRGAGQTQETQYF. The CDR3 coding sequence is TGCGCCAGCAGCCGAGGGGCGGGACAGACCCAAGAGACCCAGTACTTC.

The chain links TRBV5-1 to TRBJ2-5; 11 bases are a match to TRBD2. This CDR3 contains 14 residues. Germline V CDR1 and CDR2: SGHRS, YFSETQ. Unmatched junction bases numbered 2, after V lost 2 bases and J lost 5 bases. The CDR3 sequence is CASSFGTSGETQYF. CDR3 coding DNA: TGCGCCAGCAGCTTCGGGACTAGCGGTGAGACCCAGTACTTC.

The chain employs TRBV5-1 and TRBJ2-2, with 7 bases matching TRBD1. The CDR3 extends over 15 amino acids. The V and J ends lost 0 bases and 3 bases, in that order; junction bases with no gene match: 2. Germline-derived CDR1 and CDR2 are SGHRS and YFSETQ. As DNA, the CDR3 is TGCGCCAGCAGCTTGGGGGACAGAGACACCGGGGAGCTGTTTTTT. Its protein is CASSLGDRDTGELFF.

This clone has just a few counts. V gene TRBV18 combines with J gene TRBJ2-1; 13 nucleotides align to TRBD2. This CDR3 comprises 18 residues. Germline-derived CDR1 and CDR2 are KGHSH and LQKENI. Trimming cost V 3 bases and J 0 bases; bases outside gene matches: 5. CDR3 in DNA: TGTGCCAGCTCACCTGGGACTAGCGGGGAAAGCTCCTACAATGAGCAGTTCTTC. The encoded protein is CASSPGTSGESSYNEQFF.